The 12 T cell receptor beta chains in this list originate from one sample, sequenced in a study of T cells in Graves' hyperthyroidism and ophthalmopathy (dated 2019 in TCRdb). Libraries were constructed by multiplex PCR. The reads were generated on an Illumina HiSeq 2000. The TCR beta CDR3 regions were amplified from RNA transcripts. A first-round RT-PCR of the TCR CDR3 used the HTBI primer set with the Qiagen OneStep RT-PCR kit. TCRdb reprocessed the public reads (quality trimming at Q25 with fastp, clone calling with MiXCR) and kept in-frame beta chains. Every entry covers one CDR3 protein and lists the most common genes and DNA from its rows. The sample yields about 600,000 distinct CDR3 sequences; roughly 16% were counted once. The ten biggest clones cover less than 3.5% of the sample. The source material was blood. These receptors came from a woman aged 40 to 55 with Graves' ophthalmopathy.

This clonotype was recorded at least ten times. The chain joins TRBV29-1 to TRBJ1-2, with 9 bases fitting TRBD1. Trimming removed 5 bases from V and 4 bases from J; junction bases left unmatched: 8. The CDR3 runs 14 residues. Germline loops: CDR1 SQVTM, CDR2 ANQGSEA. The DNA of the CDR3 is TGCAGCGTTTCCCTCGGACAGGGGATCTATGGCTACACCTTC. This sequence encodes CSVSLGQGIYGYTF.

The chain has TRBV7-9 and TRBJ1-2; 8 nucleotides align to TRBD1. This CDR3 has 16 residues. The V gene end was trimmed by 4 bases and the J gene end by 4 bases; junction bases not matched to a gene: 11. The germline CDR1 and CDR2 sequences are SEHNR and FQNEAQ (reference sequence). CDR3 loop: CASSSGGPKTLYGYTF. CDR3 bases: TGTGCCAGCAGCTCAGGGGGCCCGAAGACTCTCTATGGCTACACCTTC.

This clonotype was counted ten times or more. The chain is built from TRBV28 and TRBJ2-3; a weak D match, TRBD2 (6 bases). The CDR3 has 13 amino acids. Trimming took off 7 bases at V and 3 bases at J, with 11 bases between the two ends. Germline values: CDR1 MDHEN, CDR2 SYDVKM. CDR3 sequence: CASTRLGTDTQYF. The CDR3 DNA follows: TGTGCCAGCACACGACTAGGAACAGATACGCAGTATTTT.

The rearrangement uses TRBV7-2 and TRBJ2-2, with D maybe TRBD1 (7 bases). The V and J ends lost 6 bases and 4 bases respectively, with 15 bases between them. The V gene's germline CDR1 is SGHTA and CDR2 FQGNSA. The CDR3 spans 15 residues. DNA for the CDR3: TGTGCCAGCAGTCAGCAGGGGGGCAGCACCGGGGAGCTGTTTTTT. This sequence encodes CASSQQGGSTGELFF.

This clonotype was observed a handful of times. The chain employs TRBV4-1 and TRBJ1-4; possibly TRBD1 for D (5 bases). Per germline, CDR1 MGHRA and CDR2 YSYEKL. The CDR3 loop spans 17 amino acids. The V gene lost 3 bases and the J gene lost 4 bases, with 18 bases spanning the gap. CDR3: CASSQTASGPINEKLFF. In DNA, the CDR3 is TGCGCCAGCAGCCAGACCGCTTCAGGGCCCATTAATGAAAAACTGTTTTTT.

This clonotype showed up many times. The chain couples TRBV7-8 to TRBJ2-5, with 15 nucleotides matching TRBD2. After removal of 5 bases from V and 5 bases from J, the junction contained 6 bases not matched to a gene. This CDR3 region has 16 residues. Looked up from germline, CDR1 is SGHVS and CDR2 is FQNEAQ. In DNA form, the CDR3 reads TGTGCCAGCAGCCGGACTAGCGGGAGGGCCGGTGAGACCCAGTACTTC. Amino acids: CASSRTSGRAGETQYF.

With regard to this clonotype: A much larger clone differs by one base, so this may be a read error. The gene calls are TRBV12-3 or TRBV12-4 and TRBJ1-1; no clear D gene. Trimming stripped 8 bases from V and 3 bases from J, with 16 bases between. CDR3 size: 14 residues. CDR3 in amino acids: CASVMRVVHTEAFF. Here the CDR3 DNA reads TGTGCCAGCGTCATGAGGGTGGTGCACACTGAAGCTTTCTTT.

This clonotype showed up just a few times. This chain joins TRBV9 and TRBJ2-1; tentatively, D is TRBD2 (6 bases). Germline CDR1 is SGDLS and CDR2 is YYNGEE. The CDR3 is made up of 16 amino acids. The germline V and J ends were trimmed by 3 bases and 5 bases, with 18 bases remaining between them. The CDR3 sequence: CASSARLGTYDNEQFF. In DNA form, the CDR3 reads TGTGCCAGCAGCGCCCGACTAGGCACGTACGACAATGAGCAGTTCTTC.

The sample holds many counts of this clonotype. The chain has TRBV6-1 and TRBJ2-3; the match to TRBD1 covers 8 bases. This CDR3 has 15 amino acids. Losses at the gene ends were 5 bases for V and 3 bases for J; bases not matched to a gene: 7. CDR1 and CDR2 (germline): MNHNS, SASEGT. The chain's CDR3 is CASSRTGMGTDTQYF. As DNA, the CDR3 is TGTGCCAGCAGTAGGACAGGGATGGGGACAGATACGCAGTATTTT.

The chain employs TRBV14 and TRBJ1-1; 8 nucleotides match TRBD1. Losses at the gene ends were 1 base for V and 4 bases for J; bases not matched to a gene: 5. Germline-derived CDR1 and CDR2 are SGHDN and FVKESK. The CDR3 is made up of 15 amino acids. CDR3: CASSQVQGARTEAFF. The DNA of the CDR3 is TGTGCCAGCAGCCAAGTCCAGGGGGCCCGCACTGAAGCTTTCTTT.

This clonotype was seen ten or more times. The rearrangement uses TRBV2 and TRBJ1-1, with D uncertain. V was shortened by 6 bases and J by 7 bases, with 27 bases between the two germline ends. The germline V gene has CDR1 SNHLY and CDR2 FYNNEI. The CDR3 spans 17 residues. Here the CDR3 reads CASRTQALTTLVDEAFF. The CDR3, as DNA: TGTGCCAGCAGGACACAAGCCCTGACAACCCTGGTAGATGAAGCTTTCTTT.

The chain has TRBV2 and TRBJ1-6; 7 bases align to TRBD1. CDR3 length: 13 amino acids. Germline-derived CDR1 and CDR2 are SNHLY and FYNNEI. J was trimmed by 7 bases and V by 9 bases; bases with no gene match: 6. In nucleotides, the CDR3 is TGTGCCAGAAAGGGGGCGGAGAATTCACCCCTCCACTTT. Amino acids: CARKGAENSPLHF. The full variable domain, with the rest looked up from reference TRBV2 and TRBJ1-6, is EPEVTQTPSHQVTQMGQEVILRCVPISNHLYFYWYRQILGQKVEFLVSFYNNEISEKSEIFDDQFSVERPDGSNFTLKIRSTKLEDSAMYFCARKGAENSPLHFGNGTRLTVT.